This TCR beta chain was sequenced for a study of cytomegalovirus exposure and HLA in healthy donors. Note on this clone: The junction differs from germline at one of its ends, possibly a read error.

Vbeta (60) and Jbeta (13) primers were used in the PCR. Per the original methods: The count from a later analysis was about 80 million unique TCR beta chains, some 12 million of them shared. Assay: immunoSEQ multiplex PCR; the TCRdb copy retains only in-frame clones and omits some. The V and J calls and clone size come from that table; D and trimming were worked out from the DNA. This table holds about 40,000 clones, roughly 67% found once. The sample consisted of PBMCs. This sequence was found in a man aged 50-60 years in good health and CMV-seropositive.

DNA of the CDR3: TGTGCCAGCAGCCACCCGCTGTACGGGCAGTACTTC. Amino acids: CASSHPLYGQYF. The chain couples TRBV11-2 to TRBJ2-7; D is unclear. Germline V gene sequence: CDR1 SGHAT, CDR2 FQNNGV. The CDR3 extends over 12 amino acids.